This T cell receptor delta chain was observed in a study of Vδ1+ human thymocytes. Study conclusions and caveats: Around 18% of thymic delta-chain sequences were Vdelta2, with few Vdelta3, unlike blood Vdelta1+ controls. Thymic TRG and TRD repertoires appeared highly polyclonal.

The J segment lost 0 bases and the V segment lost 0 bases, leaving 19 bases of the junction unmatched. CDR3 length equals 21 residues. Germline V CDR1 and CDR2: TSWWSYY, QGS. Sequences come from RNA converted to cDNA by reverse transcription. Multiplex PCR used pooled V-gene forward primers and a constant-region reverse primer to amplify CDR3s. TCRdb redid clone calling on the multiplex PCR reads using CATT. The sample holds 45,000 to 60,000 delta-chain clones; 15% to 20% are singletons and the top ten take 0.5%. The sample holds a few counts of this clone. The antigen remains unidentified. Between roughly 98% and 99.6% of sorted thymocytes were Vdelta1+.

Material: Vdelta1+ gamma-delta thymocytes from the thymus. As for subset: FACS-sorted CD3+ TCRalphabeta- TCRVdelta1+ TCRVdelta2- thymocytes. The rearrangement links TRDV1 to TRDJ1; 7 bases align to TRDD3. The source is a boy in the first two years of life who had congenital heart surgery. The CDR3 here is CALGELIPTSDTQEYTDKLIF. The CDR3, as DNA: TGTGCTCTTGGGGAACTCATCCCTACATCGGATACGCAGGAGTACACCGATAAACTCATCTTT.